The T cell receptor (beta chain) under discussion was sequenced for a study of shared clonotypes between healthy human individuals. The sorted-subset replicate PCRs were given approximately 190 ng DNA, which is roughly 30,000 T cell genomes. The protocol was immunoSEQ multiplex PCR, while the TCRdb copy is restricted to in-frame clones and leaves out a portion. The data show some 1,600,000 clones, with under 99% seen just once and roughly 0.45% held by the top ten. The CDR3 runs 18 residues. The V gene's germline CDR1 is SGHRS and CDR2 YFSETQ. The V segment lost 4 bases and the J segment 3 bases; nucleotides outside the gene matches: 11.

Sequencing was done on a sample of naive CD4+ T cells sorted from blood. Subset: CD45RA+ positively selected. The clonotype was recovered from a man younger than 45 in good health. V usage is TRBV5-1 and J usage is TRBJ2-5, with TRBD2 matching over 14 bases. The CDR3, as DNA: TGCGCCAGCAGCCCCGGGACTAGCGGGAGATTAACTAAAGAGACCCAGTACTTC. Protein: CASSPGTSGRLTKETQYF.